This entry lists 9 T cell receptor beta chains sequenced from one sample in a study of PD-L1 blockade in urothelial cancer (TCRdb year 2017). Library preparation employed the immunoSEQ multiplex PCR assay. As stored in TCRdb, this immuneACCESS dataset retains in-frame rearrangements with V and J assigned. A fraction of the clones does not appear; measured against another copy, unresolved V genes explain less than half of the discrepancy, and the remainder lacks a known reason. In this sample the table shows 41,000 or so clones, 82% of which occur a single time. The top ten constitute less than 20% of the sample. Sequenced here: PBMCs, sampled around atezolizumab (anti-PD-L1) treatment. The receptor source for this set is a man between 60 and 75 years old with urothelial cancer.

This clone was recorded only once. This chain joins TRBV5-1 and TRBJ1-1; the D gene is possibly TRBD1 (6 bases). The CDR3 length is 14 residues. CDR1 and CDR2 (germline): SGHRS, YFSETQ. Trimming shortened V by 5 bases and J by 1 base, and 12 bases separated the two germline ends. CDR3 coding DNA: TGCGCCAGCAGGAAGGACAGCCCGAACACTGAAGCTTTCTTT. It yields the protein CASRKDSPNTEAFF. The complete variable domain, with remaining parts taken from reference TRBV5-1 and TRBJ1-1, reads KAGVTQTPRYLIKTRGQQVTLSCSPISGHRSVSWYQQTPGQGLQFLFEYFSETQRNKGNFPGRFSGRQFSNSRSEMNVSTLELGDSALYLCASRKDSPNTEAFFGQGTRLTVV.

The chain employs TRBV19 and TRBJ2-1; 9 positions match TRBD1. This CDR3 is 16 amino acids long. Trimming at V came to 2 bases and at J to 7 bases, leaving 9 bases not matched to a gene. Germline V gene sequence: CDR1 LNHDA, CDR2 SQIVND (reference sequence). CDR3 nucleotide sequence: TGTGCCAGTAGTATAATACCGGGACAGGGAGGTAATGAGCAGTTCTTC. The encoded protein is CASSIIPGQGGNEQFF.

The chain is built from TRBV18 and TRBJ1-2, with D possibly TRBD1 on 5 matching bases. The CDR3 has 15 residues. Between the trimmed V and J ends, which lost 0 bases and 4 bases, there was a span of 12 bases. Germline V gene sequence: CDR1 KGHSH, CDR2 LQKENI. The CDR3 DNA reads as TGTGCCAGCTCACCACCGGGGCAGTTTGTCTATGGCTACACCTTC. Protein sequence: CASSPPGQFVYGYTF.

The count of this clone is one. The chain carries TRBV5-6 and TRBJ2-7, with D perhaps TRBD2 (5 bases). Per the germline V gene, CDR1 is SGHDT and CDR2 is YYEEEE. V lost 1 base to trimming and J lost 5 bases, with 10 bases between them. CDR3 length: 13 residues. In DNA, the CDR3 is TGTGCCAGCAGCTTGTCGAACGGGGACGAGCAGTACTTC. This codes for CASSLSNGDEQYF.

This chain links TRBV27 with TRBJ2-7; D ambiguous. The CDR3 has 11 residues. The germline gives CDR1 MNHEY, CDR2 SMNVEV (reference sequence). Trimming shortened V by 11 bases and J by 7 bases, and 15 bases separated the two germline ends. The CDR3 DNA follows: TGTGCCGTTAAGAGCGTAAAGGAGCAGTACTTC. Protein: CAVKSVKEQYF.

A few counts support this clone. This chain uses TRBV5-6 with TRBJ2-5; D is undetermined. V was pared by 0 bases and J by 2 bases, with 8 bases between. CDR3 size: 14 residues. In germline, CDR1 is SGHDT, CDR2 YYEEEE. CDR3: CASSLGLRQETQYF. CDR3 nucleotides: TGTGCCAGCAGCTTGGGTCTACGACAAGAGACCCAGTACTTC.

The chain links TRBV28 to TRBJ2-3, with 11 bases lining up with TRBD2. Trimming cost V 6 bases and J 6 bases; bases outside gene matches: 5. CDR3 size: 14 residues. The germline V gene encodes CDR1 MDHEN and CDR2 SYDVKM. Here the CDR3 reads CASSRSGGVDTQYF. CDR3 nucleotides: TGTGCCAGCAGCCGTAGCGGGGGGGTTGATACGCAGTATTTT.

The rearrangement uses TRBV4-2 and TRBJ2-7; the D is unclear. Germline CDR1 reads LGHNA; CDR2 reads YNFKEQ. The germline V and J ends were trimmed by 0 bases and 7 bases, with 13 bases remaining between them. The length of the CDR3 is 14 residues. The CDR3 reads CASSQDSRYKEQYF. Here the CDR3 DNA reads TGTGCCAGCAGCCAAGATTCCAGGTATAAGGAGCAGTACTTC.

This clone has only a few counts. V and J are TRBV5-1 and TRBJ2-1; 8 bases match TRBD1. The CDR3 has 14 amino acids. Germline V CDR1 and CDR2: SGHRS, YFSETQ. V lost 3 bases to trimming and J lost 12 bases; unmatched junction nucleotides: 11. The CDR3, as DNA: TGCGCCAGCAGCTCGGGACAGGTGGGTTCGGGGCAGTTCTTC. It specifies CASSSGQVGSGQFF.